A single sample gave rise to the 16 T cell receptor beta chains below, sequenced in a study of T cells in Graves' hyperthyroidism and ophthalmopathy. TCR beta CDR3 regions were amplified from RNA. The primer set for the first-round RT-PCR of the TCR CDR3 was HTBI. MiXCR, applied by TCRdb to the multiplex PCR reads, yields one record per CDR3 protein. The repertoire consists of some 350,000 distinct CDR3 sequences, with approximately 16% occurring once and the leading ten covering 15% to 20%. The sequenced sample was blood. These TCRs come from a woman in her fifties or sixties with Graves' ophthalmopathy.

At least ten counts were recorded for this clonotype. CDR3 loop: CASTVTGGEQFF. The CDR3 DNA follows: TGTGCCAGCACCGTGACGGGGGGCGAGCAGTTCTTC. This rearrangement joins TRBV6-1 to TRBJ2-1, with D perhaps matching TRBD2 (7 bases). Between the trimmed V and J ends, which lost 7 bases and 10 bases, there was a span of 14 bases. CDR3 length: 12 residues. CDR1 and CDR2 from the germline V gene are MNHNS and SASEGT.

The chain has TRBV6-1 and TRBJ2-2; 10 positions match TRBD2. Germline-derived CDR1 and CDR2 are MNHNS and SASEGT. Germline trimming cut 4 bases from V and 6 bases from J; bases unmatched to any gene: 8. CDR3 length: 16 residues. The DNA of the CDR3 is TGTGCCAGCAGTGTCTTAGCGGGAGGCCCGCCCGGGGAGCTGTTTTTT. Protein: CASSVLAGGPPGELFF.

The rearrangement links TRBV19 to TRBJ1-1, with 7 bases matching TRBD1. The V segment lost 6 bases and the J segment 3 bases; nucleotides outside the gene matches: 19. This CDR3 spans 18 amino acids. The V gene's germline CDR1 is LNHDA and CDR2 SQIVND (reference sequence). The CDR3 here is CASRSRGQGPQAHTEAFF. The CDR3 DNA reads TGTGCCAGTAGATCGAGGGGGCAAGGACCCCAGGCCCACACTGAAGCTTTCTTT.

This clonotype was counted ten times or more. The chain uses TRBV6-5 and TRBJ2-7; D may be TRBD2 (5 bases). This CDR3 region has 14 residues. The ends were cut back, 0 bases at V and 8 bases at J, with 14 bases in the middle. Germline V gene data show CDR1 as MNHEY and CDR2 as SVGAGI. The CDR3 nucleotides read TGTGCCAGCAGTTACTCGAGCGAGGGTAGACAGCAGTACTTC. It specifies CASSYSSEGRQQYF.

This clonotype was seen many times. This chain connects TRBV7-3 to TRBJ2-5; 10 bases are a match to TRBD1. V was pared by 6 bases and J by 3 bases, with 7 bases of the junction left unmatched. The CDR3 covers 15 residues. Germline V lookup: CDR1 SGHTA, CDR2 FQGTGA. The CDR3 spells CASRETGTGEETQYF. CDR3 nucleotide sequence: TGTGCCAGCAGAGAAACCGGGACAGGGGAAGAGACCCAGTACTTC.

This clonotype has a count of ten or more. The rearrangement uses TRBV12-3 or TRBV12-4 and TRBJ1-1; D gene unclear. Trimming removed 0 bases at V and 2 bases at J, with 10 bases between. The CDR3 length is 15 residues. CDR3 amino acids: CASSLAQVSNTEAFF. Here the CDR3 DNA reads TGTGCCAGCAGTTTAGCGCAGGTTTCCAACACTGAAGCTTTCTTT.

There are many counts of this clonotype. The chain couples TRBV14 to TRBJ2-1; TRBD1 is a possible D gene (5 bases). The V gene's germline CDR1 is SGHDN and CDR2 FVKESK. V dropped 4 bases and J dropped 8 bases, with 18 bases sitting between them. The CDR3 length is 15 residues. In nucleotides, the CDR3 is TGTGCCAGCAGCCCACAATGGGGCGGTAGGGATGAGCAGTTCTTC. Amino acids: CASSPQWGGRDEQFF.

This sequence joins TRBV6-1 and TRBJ2-3, with TRBD2 as a possible D gene (6 bases). V dropped 4 bases and J dropped 3 bases, with 8 bases sitting between them. Germline assignment: CDR1 MNHNS and CDR2 SASEGT. The CDR3 length is 13 residues. CDR3 residues: CASSGGETDTQYF. The CDR3 bases are TGTGCCAGCAGTGGGGGGGAGACAGATACGCAGTATTTT.

This clonotype appeared many times. This chain links TRBV12-3 or TRBV12-4 with TRBJ2-3; tentative D call: TRBD2 (6 bases). The CDR3 consists of 15 residues. Trimming removed 5 bases at V and 5 bases at J, with 17 bases between. The chain's CDR3 is CASSPDGRWIDTQYF. Here the CDR3 DNA reads TGTGCCAGCAGTCCCGACGGGAGATGGATAGATACGCAGTATTTT.

CDR3 region: CASSRDPRGKLSYEQYF. DNA for the CDR3: TGCGCCAGCAGCCGAGACCCCAGGGGTAAGCTATCCTACGAGCAGTACTTC. The gene calls are TRBV4-1 and TRBJ2-7; weak D call: TRBD1 (6 bases). CDR1 MGHRA and CDR2 YSYEKL come from the germline V gene. V was shortened by 4 bases and J by 1 base, with 20 bases between the two germline ends. The CDR3 has 17 amino acids.

This clonotype came up many times. The chain recombines TRBV2 with TRBJ1-6; 7 bases fit TRBD1. The germline V gene has CDR1 SNHLY and CDR2 FYNNEI. CDR3 length: 17 amino acids. Trimming took 6 bases from V and 10 from J; bases not matched to a gene: 18. DNA for the CDR3: TGTGCCAGCAGACGATTCGATACCGGGACAGCACGGTCACCCCTCCACTTT. It is translated as CASRRFDTGTARSPLHF.

This chain joins TRBV4-2 and TRBJ2-7, with a weak D call TRBD2 (6 bases). The ends were cut back, 0 bases at V and 6 bases at J, with 15 bases in the middle. This CDR3 contains 15 residues. Germline V gives CDR1 LGHNA, CDR2 YNFKEQ. CDR3 DNA sequence: TGTGCCAGCAGCCAAGAGGTCCGGGTGGGGGGCGAGCAGTACTTC. Translated: CASSQEVRVGGEQYF.

This clonotype appeared many times. The genes are TRBV12-3 or TRBV12-4 and TRBJ2-3; D may correspond to TRBD1 or TRBD2 (6 bases each). Trimming cost V 8 bases and J 0 bases, with 15 bases left between them. This CDR3 is 15 amino acids long. CDR3 in amino acids: CASAGGYPSTDTQYF. In DNA form, the CDR3 reads TGTGCCAGCGCCGGGGGCTACCCTAGCACAGATACGCAGTATTTT.

The V gene is TRBV2, the J gene TRBJ2-5, with TRBD2 matching over 11 bases. After removal of 4 bases from V and 2 bases from J, the junction contained 12 bases not matched to a gene. Germline V gives CDR1 SNHLY, CDR2 FYNNEI. The CDR3 totals 18 residues. For the CDR3, the DNA is TGTGCCAGCAGTGCAGTCACTAGCGGGGGAGCAAATCAAGAGACCCAGTACTTC. Its translation is CASSAVTSGGANQETQYF.

The rearrangement joins TRBV7-2 to TRBJ2-3, with 9 bases lining up with TRBD2. V trimming: 5 bases; J trimming: 5 bases; junction bases outside the gene matches: 11. The CDR3 contains 16 residues. Germline assignment: CDR1 SGHTA and CDR2 FQGNSA. The CDR3 spells CASSPRLAGIQDTQYF. CDR3 nucleotide sequence: TGTGCCAGCAGCCCCCGGCTAGCGGGGATCCAAGATACGCAGTATTTT.

The CDR3 is CASSLASGTSYEQYF. CDR3 in DNA: TGTGCCAGCAGCTTAGCTAGCGGAACCTCCTACGAGCAGTACTTC. V is TRBV7-2 and J is TRBJ2-7; maybe TRBD2 (6 bases). Germline loops: CDR1 SGHTA, CDR2 FQGNSA. This CDR3 region has 15 residues. Trimming cost V 0 bases and J 0 bases, with 9 bases left between them.